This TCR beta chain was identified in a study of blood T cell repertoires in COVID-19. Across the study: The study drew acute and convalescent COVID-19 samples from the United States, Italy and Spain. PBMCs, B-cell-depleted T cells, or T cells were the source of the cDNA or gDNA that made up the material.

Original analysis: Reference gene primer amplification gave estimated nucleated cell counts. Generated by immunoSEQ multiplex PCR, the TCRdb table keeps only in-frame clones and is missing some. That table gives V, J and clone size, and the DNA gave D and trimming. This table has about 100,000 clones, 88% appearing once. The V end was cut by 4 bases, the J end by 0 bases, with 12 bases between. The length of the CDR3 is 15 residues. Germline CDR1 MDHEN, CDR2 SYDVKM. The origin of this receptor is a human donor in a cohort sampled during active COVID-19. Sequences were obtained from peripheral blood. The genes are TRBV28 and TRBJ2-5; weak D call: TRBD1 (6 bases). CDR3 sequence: CASSSKDRYQETQYF. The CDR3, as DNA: TGTGCCAGCAGTTCAAAAGACAGGTACCAAGAGACCCAGTACTTC.